Given below is one T cell receptor (beta chain) in context. The sequence runs out 3 residues before the end of the CDR3; the remainder is reconstructed from the germline J gene. The protocol was immunoSEQ multiplex PCR, while the TCRdb copy is restricted to in-frame clones and leaves out a portion. This sample carries 30,000 to 45,000 clones, with around 1.7% going to the ten biggest clones. The data belong to a study of T cells in women clearing cervical HPV infection. The germline CDR1 and CDR2 sequences are SEHNR and FQNEAQ (reference sequence). The V gene end was trimmed by 5 bases and the J gene end by 5 bases; junction bases not matched to a gene: 9. The CDR3 consists of 15 residues.

Sequencing was performed on blood buffy coat. This rearrangement joins TRBV7-9 to TRBJ2-7; 10 positions agree with TRBD1. The receptor comes from a woman between 18 and 75 years old with a cervical HPV16 infection that either progressed to CIN3+ or cleared (not recorded which). The CDR3 DNA, read in part, is TGTGCCAGCAGCCATCCGGGGGACAGGGGCGACGAG. Protein sequence: CASSHPGDRGDE. The whole CDR3 protein is CASSHPGDRGDEQYF.